This T cell receptor beta chain was documented in a study of blood T cell repertoires in COVID-19. The wider study: Acute and convalescent COVID-19 specimens originated in the United States, Italy and Spain. Nucleic acid was either cDNA or gDNA, and it came from T cells, B-cell-depleted T cells, or PBMCs.

This CDR3 comprises 16 residues. The J segment lost 7 bases and the V segment lost 2 bases, leaving 9 bases of the junction unmatched. CDR1 and CDR2 (germline): SGHTA, FQGNSA. In terms of age and location, participants ranged from roughly 18 to 90 years and lived in about two dozen US areas. In the source study's methods: Reference gene primer amplification yielded estimated nucleated cell counts. Method: immunoSEQ multiplex PCR; TCRdb's copy keeps in-frame clones and lacks some. Clone size and the V and J calls come from that table; the DNA yielded D and trimming. The sample has 200,000 to 250,000 clones; approximately 90% are singletons. This clone appeared a single time.

The genes are TRBV7-2 and TRBJ2-1, with 9 nucleotides matching TRBD2. Sequenced material: PBMCs or T cells enriched from blood (not recorded which). The receptor comes from a woman under 40 who had recovered from COVID-19. The CDR3 DNA reads as TGTGCCAGCAGCTTATCCGGGACTAGCTCCCGGAATGAGCAGTTCTTC. Translation: CASSLSGTSSRNEQFF.